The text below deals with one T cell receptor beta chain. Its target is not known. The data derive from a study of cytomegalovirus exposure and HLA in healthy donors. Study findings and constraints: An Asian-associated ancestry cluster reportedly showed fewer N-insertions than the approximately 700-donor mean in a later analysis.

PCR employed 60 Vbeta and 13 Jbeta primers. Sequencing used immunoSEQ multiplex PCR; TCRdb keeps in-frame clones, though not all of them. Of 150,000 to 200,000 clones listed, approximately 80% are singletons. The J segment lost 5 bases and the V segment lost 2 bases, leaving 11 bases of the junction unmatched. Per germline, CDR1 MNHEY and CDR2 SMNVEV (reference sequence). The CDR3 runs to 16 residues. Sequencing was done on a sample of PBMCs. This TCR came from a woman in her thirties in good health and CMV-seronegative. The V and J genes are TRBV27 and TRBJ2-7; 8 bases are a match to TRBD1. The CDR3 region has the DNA TGTGCCAGCAGTTTAACCTTCGGACAGGGTCCCGACGAGCAGTACTTC. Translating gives CASSLTFGQGPDEQYF.